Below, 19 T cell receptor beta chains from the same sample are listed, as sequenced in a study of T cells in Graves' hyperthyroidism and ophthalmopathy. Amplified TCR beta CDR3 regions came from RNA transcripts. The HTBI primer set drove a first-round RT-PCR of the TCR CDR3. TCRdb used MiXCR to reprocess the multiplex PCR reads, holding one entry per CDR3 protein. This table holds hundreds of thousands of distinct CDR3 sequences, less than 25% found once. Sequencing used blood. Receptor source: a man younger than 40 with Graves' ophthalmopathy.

The DNA for the CDR3 is TGTGCCAGCAGTTTATTTGGGACAGGGGGAGGACAGCCCCAGCATTTT. Its translation: CASSLFGTGGGQPQHF. V is TRBV27 and J is TRBJ1-5, with 11 positions matching TRBD1. Per the germline V gene, CDR1 is MNHEY and CDR2 is SMNVEV (reference sequence). J gave up 7 bases and V 1 base, and 6 bases lay outside the gene matches. The CDR3 extends over 16 amino acids.

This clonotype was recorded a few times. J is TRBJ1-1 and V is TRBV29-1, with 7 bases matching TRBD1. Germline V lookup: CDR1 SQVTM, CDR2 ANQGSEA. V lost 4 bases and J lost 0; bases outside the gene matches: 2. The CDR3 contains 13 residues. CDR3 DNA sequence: TGCAGCGTTGGGGGACAGCTGAACACTGAAGCTTTCTTT. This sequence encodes CSVGGQLNTEAFF.

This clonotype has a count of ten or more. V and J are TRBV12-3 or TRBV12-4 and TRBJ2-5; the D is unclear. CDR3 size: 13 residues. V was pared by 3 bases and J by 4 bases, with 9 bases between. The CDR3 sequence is CASSLSSPETQYF. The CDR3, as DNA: TGTGCCAGCAGTTTGAGTAGTCCAGAGACCCAGTACTTC.

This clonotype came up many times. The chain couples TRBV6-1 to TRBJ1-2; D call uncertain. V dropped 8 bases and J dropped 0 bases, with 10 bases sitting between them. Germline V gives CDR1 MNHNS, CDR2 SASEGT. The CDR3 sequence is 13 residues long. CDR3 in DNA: TGTGCCAGCTCGAGTAGAACTAACTATGGCTACACCTTC. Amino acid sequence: CASSSRTNYGYTF.

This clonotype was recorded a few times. The CDR3 DNA sequence: TGTGCCATCAGTGAACGGGGGCGGGAGACCCAGTACTTC. This encodes CAISERGRETQYF. The chain links TRBV10-3 to TRBJ2-5, with D possibly being TRBD1 or TRBD2 (6 bases each). The V and J ends lost 3 bases and 5 bases respectively, with 10 bases between them. The CDR3 has 13 residues. The germline CDR1 and CDR2 sequences are ENHRY and SYGVKD.

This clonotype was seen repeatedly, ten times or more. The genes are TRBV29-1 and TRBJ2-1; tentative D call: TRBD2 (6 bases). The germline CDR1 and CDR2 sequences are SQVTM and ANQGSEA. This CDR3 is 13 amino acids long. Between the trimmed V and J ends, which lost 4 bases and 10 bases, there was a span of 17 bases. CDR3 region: CSVGLVGVGEQFF. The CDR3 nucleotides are TGCAGCGTTGGACTAGTTGGAGTTGGGGAGCAGTTCTTC.

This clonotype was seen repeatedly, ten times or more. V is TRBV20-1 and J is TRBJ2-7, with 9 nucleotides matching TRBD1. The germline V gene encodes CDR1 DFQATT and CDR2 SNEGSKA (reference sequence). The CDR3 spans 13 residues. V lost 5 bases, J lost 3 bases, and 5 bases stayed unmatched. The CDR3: CSAVDRGRYEQYF. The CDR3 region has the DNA TGCAGTGCTGTGGACAGGGGTCGCTACGAGCAGTACTTC.

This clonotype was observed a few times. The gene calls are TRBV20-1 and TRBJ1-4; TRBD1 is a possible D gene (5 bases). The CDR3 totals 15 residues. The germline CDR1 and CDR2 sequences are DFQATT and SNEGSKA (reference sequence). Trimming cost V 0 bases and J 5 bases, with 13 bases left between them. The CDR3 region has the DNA TGCAGTGCTAGAGATATACGGGGCCAGAATGAAAAACTGTTTTTT. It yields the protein CSARDIRGQNEKLFF.

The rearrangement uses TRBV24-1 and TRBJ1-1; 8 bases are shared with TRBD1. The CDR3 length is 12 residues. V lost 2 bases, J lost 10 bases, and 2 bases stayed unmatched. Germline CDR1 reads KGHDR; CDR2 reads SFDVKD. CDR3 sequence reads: CATSDSGQGAFF. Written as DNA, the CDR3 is TGTGCCACCAGTGATTCCGGACAGGGAGCTTTCTTT.

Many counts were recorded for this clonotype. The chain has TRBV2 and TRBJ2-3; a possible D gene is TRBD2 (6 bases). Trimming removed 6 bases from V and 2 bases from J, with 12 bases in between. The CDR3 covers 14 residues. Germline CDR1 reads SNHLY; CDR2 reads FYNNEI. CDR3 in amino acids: CASRGDFDTDTQYF. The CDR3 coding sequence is TGTGCCAGCAGGGGGGACTTCGACACAGATACGCAGTATTTT.

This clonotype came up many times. In DNA, the CDR3 is TGTGCCAGCAGTGGGGACAACGACTATGGCTACACCTTC. Encoded protein: CASSGDNDYGYTF. V is TRBV2 and J is TRBJ1-2; maybe TRBD1 (6 bases). Trimming pared 4 bases from V and 3 bases from J, leaving 9 bases between. Germline V gene sequence: CDR1 SNHLY, CDR2 FYNNEI. This CDR3 region has 13 residues. The full variable domain, rest sourced from reference TRBV2 and TRBJ1-2, is EPEVTQTPSHQVTQMGQEVILRCVPISNHLYFYWYRQILGQKVEFLVSFYNNEISEKSEIFDDQFSVERPDGSNFTLKIRSTKLEDSAMYFCASSGDNDYGYTFGSGTRLTVV.

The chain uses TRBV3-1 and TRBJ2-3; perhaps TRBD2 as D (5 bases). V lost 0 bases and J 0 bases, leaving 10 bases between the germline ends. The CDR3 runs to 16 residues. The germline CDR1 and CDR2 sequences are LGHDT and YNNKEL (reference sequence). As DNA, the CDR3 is TGTGCCAGCAGCCAAGATCCCAGCGGTAGCACAGATACGCAGTATTTT. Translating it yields CASSQDPSGSTDTQYF.

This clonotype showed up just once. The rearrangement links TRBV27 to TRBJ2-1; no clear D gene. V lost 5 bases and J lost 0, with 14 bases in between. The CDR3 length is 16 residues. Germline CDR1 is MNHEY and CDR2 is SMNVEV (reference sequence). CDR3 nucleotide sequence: TGTGCCAGCAGTCTGAAGCCATTGGGCTCCTACAATGAGCAGTTCTTC. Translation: CASSLKPLGSYNEQFF.

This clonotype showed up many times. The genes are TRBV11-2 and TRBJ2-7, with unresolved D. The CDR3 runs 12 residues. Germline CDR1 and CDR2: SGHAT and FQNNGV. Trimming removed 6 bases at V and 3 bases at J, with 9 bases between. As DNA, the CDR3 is TGTGCCAGCAGTCGTCCGGGCTACGAGCAGTACTTC. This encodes CASSRPGYEQYF.

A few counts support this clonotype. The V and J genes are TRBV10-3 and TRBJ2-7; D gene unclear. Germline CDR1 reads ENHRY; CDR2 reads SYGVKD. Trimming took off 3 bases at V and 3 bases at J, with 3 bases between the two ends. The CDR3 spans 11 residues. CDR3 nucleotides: TGTGCCATCAGTGAAAACTACGAGCAGTACTTC. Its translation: CAISENYEQYF.

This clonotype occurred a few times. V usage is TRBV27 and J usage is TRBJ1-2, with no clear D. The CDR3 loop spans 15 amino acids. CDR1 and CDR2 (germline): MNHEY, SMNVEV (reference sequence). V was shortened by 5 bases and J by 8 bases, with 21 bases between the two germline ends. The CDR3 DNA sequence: TGTGCCAGCAGTCTAAATACCCAGGAGGCGCGGGGCTACACCTTC. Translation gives CASSLNTQEARGYTF.

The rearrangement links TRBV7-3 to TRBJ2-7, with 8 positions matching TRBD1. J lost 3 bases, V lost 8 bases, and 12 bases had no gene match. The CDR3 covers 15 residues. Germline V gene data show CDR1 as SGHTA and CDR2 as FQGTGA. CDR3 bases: TGTGCCAGCCCCCCCCCGGGACAGGACCTCTACGAGCAGTACTTC. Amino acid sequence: CASPPPGQDLYEQYF.

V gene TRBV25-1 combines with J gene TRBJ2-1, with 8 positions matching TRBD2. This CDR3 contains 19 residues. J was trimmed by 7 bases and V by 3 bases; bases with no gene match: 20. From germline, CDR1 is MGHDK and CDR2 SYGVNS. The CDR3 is CASSEKGWGLLERENEQFF. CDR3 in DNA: TGTGCCAGCAGTGAGAAGGGTTGGGGTCTGTTGGAGCGGGAGAATGAGCAGTTCTTC. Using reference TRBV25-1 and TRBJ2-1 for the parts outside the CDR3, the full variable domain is EADIYQTPRYLVIGTGKKITLECSQTMGHDKMYWYQQDPGMELHLIHYSYGVNSTEKGDLSSESTVSRIRTEHFPLTLESARPSHTSQYLCASSEKGWGLLERENEQFFGPGTRLTVL.

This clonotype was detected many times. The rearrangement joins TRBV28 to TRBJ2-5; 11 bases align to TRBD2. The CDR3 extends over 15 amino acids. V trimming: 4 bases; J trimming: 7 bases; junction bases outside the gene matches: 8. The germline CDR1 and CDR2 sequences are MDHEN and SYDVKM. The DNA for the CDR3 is TGTGCCAGCAGTTCTCGACTAGCGGGGCAGCGGACCCAGTACTTC. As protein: CASSSRLAGQRTQYF. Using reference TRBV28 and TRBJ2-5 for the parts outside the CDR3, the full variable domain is DVKVTQSSRYLVKRTGEKVFLECVQDMDHENMFWYRQDPGLGLRLIYFSYDVKMKEKGDIPEGYSVSREKKERFSLILESASTNQTSMYLCASSSRLAGQRTQYFGPGTRLLVL.